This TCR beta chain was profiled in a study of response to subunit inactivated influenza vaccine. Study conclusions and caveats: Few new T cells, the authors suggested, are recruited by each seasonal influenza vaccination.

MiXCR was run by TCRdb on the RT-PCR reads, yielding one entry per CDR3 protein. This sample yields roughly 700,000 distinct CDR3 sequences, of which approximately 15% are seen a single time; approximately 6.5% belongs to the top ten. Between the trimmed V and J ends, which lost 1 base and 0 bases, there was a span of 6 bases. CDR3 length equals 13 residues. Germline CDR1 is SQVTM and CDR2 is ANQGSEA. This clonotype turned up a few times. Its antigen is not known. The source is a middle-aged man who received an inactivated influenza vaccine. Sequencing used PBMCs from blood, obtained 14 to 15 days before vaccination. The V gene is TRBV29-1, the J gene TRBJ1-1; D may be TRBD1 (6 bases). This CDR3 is CSVEGTVNTEAFF. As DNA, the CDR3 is TGCAGCGTTGAAGGGACAGTGAACACTGAAGCTTTCTTT.